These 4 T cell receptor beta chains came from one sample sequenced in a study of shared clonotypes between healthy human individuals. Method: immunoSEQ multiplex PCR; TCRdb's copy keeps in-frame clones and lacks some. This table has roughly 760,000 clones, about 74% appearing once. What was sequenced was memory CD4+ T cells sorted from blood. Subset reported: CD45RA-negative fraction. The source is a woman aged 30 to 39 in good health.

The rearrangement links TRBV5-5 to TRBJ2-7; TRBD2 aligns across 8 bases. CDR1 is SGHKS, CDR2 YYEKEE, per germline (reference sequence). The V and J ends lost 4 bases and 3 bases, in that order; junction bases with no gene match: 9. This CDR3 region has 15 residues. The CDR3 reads CASSLGALAGYEQYF. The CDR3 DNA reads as TGTGCCAGCAGCCTCGGCGCCCTAGCGGGCTACGAGCAGTACTTC.

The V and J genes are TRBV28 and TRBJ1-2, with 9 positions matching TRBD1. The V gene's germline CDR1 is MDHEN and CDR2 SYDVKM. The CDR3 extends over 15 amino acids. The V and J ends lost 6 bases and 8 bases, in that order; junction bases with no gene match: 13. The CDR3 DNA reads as TGTGCCAGCAGGGACCTAGGACAGGGGAATAAAGGCTACACCTTC. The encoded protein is CASRDLGQGNKGYTF.

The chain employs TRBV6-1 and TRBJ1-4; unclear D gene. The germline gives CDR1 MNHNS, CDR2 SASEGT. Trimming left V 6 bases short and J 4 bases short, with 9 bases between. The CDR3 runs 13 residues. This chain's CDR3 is CASSRHSNEKLFF. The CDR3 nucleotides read TGTGCCAGCAGCCGGCATAGTAATGAAAAACTGTTTTTT.

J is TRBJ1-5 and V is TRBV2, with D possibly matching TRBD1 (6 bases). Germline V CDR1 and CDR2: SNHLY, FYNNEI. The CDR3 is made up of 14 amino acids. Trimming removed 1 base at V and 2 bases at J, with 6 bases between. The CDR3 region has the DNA TGTGCCAGCAGTGAAGACAGGGGCAATCAGCCCCAGCATTTT. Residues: CASSEDRGNQPQHF.